The 25 T cell receptor beta chains below all came from one sample that was sequenced in a study of blood T cell repertoires in COVID-19. This table comes from immunoSEQ multiplex PCR, and its TCRdb copy is limited to in-frame clones, with some not included. The sample holds approximately 270,000 clones, approximately 84% seen once. Sequencing was done on a sample of peripheral blood. The receptor set was obtained from a person aged 65-85 years with COVID-19, enrolled during active disease.

The J gene is TRBJ2-5, the V gene TRBV19, with D possibly matching TRBD2 (6 bases). This CDR3 has 14 residues. Per the germline V gene, CDR1 is LNHDA and CDR2 is SQIVND (reference sequence). Deletions cut 6 bases from V and 5 bases from J, with 16 bases between. CDR3 residues: CASRPGGPGETQYF. The DNA for the CDR3 is TGTGCCAGTAGACCAGGAGGGCCGGGTGAGACCCAGTACTTC.

The chain recombines TRBV6-5 with TRBJ2-7; 7 nucleotides align to TRBD2. V shed 5 bases and J 0 bases; nucleotides not matched to a gene: 4. Germline V gives CDR1 MNHEY, CDR2 SVGAGI. This CDR3 is 14 amino acids long. The CDR3 spells CASSTRGGSYEQYF. The CDR3 DNA follows: TGTGCCAGCAGTACCCGCGGGGGCTCCTACGAGCAGTACTTC.

This clone was seen a few times. The gene calls are TRBV11-2 and TRBJ1-5; 7 bases match TRBD1. CDR3 length: 15 amino acids. The junction had 2 bases not matched to a gene; V was cut back by 1 base and J by 2 bases. Germline CDR1 SGHAT, CDR2 FQNNGV. The CDR3 DNA follows: TGTGCCAGCAGCTTAGGGACAGGAGGCAATCAGCCCCAGCATTTT. It is translated as CASSLGTGGNQPQHF.

The genes are TRBV7-6 and TRBJ2-5, with 9 bases lining up with TRBD1. The CDR3 is 15 amino acids. J was trimmed by 5 bases and V by 5 bases; bases with no gene match: 9. Per the germline V gene, CDR1 is SGHVS and CDR2 is FNYEAQ. The CDR3 bases are TGTGCCAGCAGCCCAACCGGGACAGGGTACGAGACCCAGTACTTC. Amino acids: CASSPTGTGYETQYF.

A remark on this clone: The sample holds other DNA sequences that translate to the same CDR3. The chain carries TRBV5-1 and TRBJ1-4, with 9 bases lining up with TRBD1. With 0 bases clipped from V and 8 bases from J, the junction kept 5 bases outside the gene matches. The germline gives CDR1 SGHRS, CDR2 YFSETQ. The CDR3 is 15 residues long. The CDR3 nucleotides read TGCGCCAGCAGCTTGGAGGGACAGGGAGGGGAAAAACTGTTTTTT. Amino acid sequence: CASSLEGQGGEKLFF.

This chain joins TRBV4-1 and TRBJ1-6; D uncertain. V lost 0 bases to trimming and J lost 4 bases, with 7 bases between them. CDR3 length: 15 amino acids. CDR1 and CDR2 (germline): MGHRA, YSYEKL. DNA for the CDR3: TGCGCCAGCAGCCAAGATCCACAGTATAATTCACCCCTCCACTTT. It encodes CASSQDPQYNSPLHF.

This chain uses TRBV24-1 with TRBJ1-5; D might be TRBD1 (6 bases). The CDR3 totals 18 residues. V lost 0 bases and J 0 bases, leaving 14 bases between the germline ends. CDR1 KGHDR and CDR2 SFDVKD come from the germline V gene. The CDR3 DNA is TGTGCCACCAGTGATTTGCATCCGGACAGCCTTAGCAATCAGCCCCAGCATTTT. As protein: CATSDLHPDSLSNQPQHF.

CDR3 in DNA: TGTGCCAGCAGCCCCGACAGGGTTAGGTCCTATGGCTACACCTTC. It codes for CASSPDRVRSYGYTF. J is TRBJ1-2 and V is TRBV7-2; TRBD1 aligns across 7 bases. The CDR3 length is 15 residues. Germline CDR1 SGHTA, CDR2 FQGNSA. Losses at the gene ends were 5 bases for V and 4 bases for J; bases not matched to a gene: 10.

The chain joins TRBV19 to TRBJ2-5; TRBD1 might be the D (5 bases). Germline-derived CDR1 and CDR2 are LNHDA and SQIVND (reference sequence). V lost 5 bases to trimming and J lost 2 bases, with 9 bases between them. CDR3 length equals 13 residues. DNA of the CDR3: TGTGCCAGTAGTTGGGCAGGGCAAGAGACCCAGTACTTC. Amino acids: CASSWAGQETQYF.

The J gene is TRBJ1-3, the V gene TRBV9; no reliable D call. The CDR3 runs 12 residues. Germline V gene data show CDR1 as SGDLS and CDR2 as YYNGEE. V was shortened by 3 bases and J by 2 bases, with 3 bases between the two germline ends. For the CDR3, the DNA is TGTGCCAGCAGCGGTACTGGAAACACCATATATTTT. As protein: CASSGTGNTIYF.

This clone was detected a few times. The V and J genes are TRBV7-3 and TRBJ2-1; possibly TRBD1 for D (7 bases). Germline CDR1 SGHTA, CDR2 FQGTGA. V was clipped by 5 bases and J by 6 bases, with 17 bases between them. This CDR3 is built from 15 residues. CDR3 in amino acids: CASSPGGSPANEQFF. In nucleotides, the CDR3 is TGTGCCAGCAGCCCAGGGGGGTCCCCGGCCAATGAGCAGTTCTTC.

V and J are TRBV7-8 and TRBJ2-1, with 13 bases identical to TRBD2. The CDR3 is 18 amino acids. From germline, CDR1 is SGHVS and CDR2 FQNEAQ. V lost 0 bases, J lost 8 bases, and 10 bases stayed unmatched. CDR3 DNA sequence: TGTGCCAGCAGCTTAGCACTAGCGGGGGGGTATGAGGTCGATGAGCAGTTCTTC. Residues: CASSLALAGGYEVDEQFF. The variable domain in full, completed from reference TRBV7-8 and TRBJ2-1, reads GAGVSQSPRYKVAKRGQDVALRCDPISGHVSLFWYQQALGQGPEFLTYFQNEAQLDKSGLPSDRFFAERPEGSVSTLKIQRTQQEDSAVYLCASSLALAGGYEVDEQFFGPGTRLTVL.

This clone appeared once. This chain joins TRBV7-2 and TRBJ2-1, with 7 positions matching TRBD2. The CDR3 is 16 residues long. V dropped 4 bases and J dropped 2; count of bases not matched to a gene: 8. Germline assignment: CDR1 SGHTA and CDR2 FQGNSA. The CDR3 coding sequence is TGTGCCAGCAGCTCCCTTACCGGGAGGACCTACAATGAGCAGTTCTTC. Its protein product is CASSSLTGRTYNEQFF.

This rearrangement joins TRBV28 to TRBJ1-2, with 8 bases that match TRBD1. Germline V gives CDR1 MDHEN, CDR2 SYDVKM. The CDR3 has 15 amino acids. V dropped 5 bases and J dropped 4; count of bases not matched to a gene: 9. The CDR3 sequence: CASSTHQGAGYGYTF. CDR3 nucleotide sequence: TGTGCCAGCAGTACTCACCAGGGGGCAGGCTATGGCTACACCTTC.

This chain uses TRBV11-2 with TRBJ1-1; a possible D gene is TRBD1 (6 bases). The CDR3 runs to 15 residues. Per germline, CDR1 SGHAT and CDR2 FQNNGV. V was cut by 6 bases and J by 6 bases, with 20 bases left in between. CDR3 DNA: TGTGCCAGCAGGAAGCTCAGGGGAGTCGAGGCTGAAGCTTTCTTT. It specifies CASRKLRGVEAEAFF.

The chain combines TRBV27 with TRBJ2-1; possibly TRBD2 for D (5 bases). The ends were cut back, 6 bases at V and 6 bases at J, with 12 bases in the middle. This CDR3 spans 13 amino acids. Germline CDR1 is MNHEY and CDR2 is SMNVEV (reference sequence). The CDR3 is CASRTSSRNEQFF. DNA of the CDR3: TGTGCCAGCAGAACTAGTTCCCGCAATGAGCAGTTCTTC.

The chain couples TRBV28 to TRBJ2-7, with D perhaps TRBD2 (6 bases). V was shortened by 1 base and J by 7 bases, with 17 bases between the two germline ends. Looked up from germline, CDR1 is MDHEN and CDR2 is SYDVKM. The CDR3 spans 15 residues. The CDR3 region is CASSLFSGGRGEQYF. DNA of the CDR3: TGTGCCAGCAGTTTATTTTCTGGGGGTCGGGGGGAGCAGTACTTC.

J is TRBJ1-1 and V is TRBV9; 10 positions match TRBD1. The CDR3 loop spans 15 amino acids. In germline, CDR1 is SGDLS, CDR2 YYNGEE. V lost 4 bases to trimming and J lost 6 bases; unmatched junction nucleotides: 9. The CDR3, as DNA: TGTGCCAGCAGCCCCGAATGGGGGACAGGGGCTGAAGCTTTCTTT. Its translation is CASSPEWGTGAEAFF.

The genes are TRBV5-6 and TRBJ2-1; TRBD1 aligns across 8 bases. V lost 4 bases and J lost 8; bases outside the gene matches: 2. This CDR3 is 12 amino acids long. CDR1 and CDR2 (germline): SGHDT, YYEEEE. This CDR3 is CASSEDRDEQFF. The CDR3 region has the DNA TGTGCCAGCAGCGAGGACAGGGATGAGCAGTTCTTC.

The chain has TRBV28 and TRBJ2-2; D is perhaps TRBD2 (5 bases). This CDR3 has 15 residues. Per the germline V gene, CDR1 is MDHEN and CDR2 is SYDVKM. The V and J ends lost 6 bases and 6 bases respectively, with 17 bases between them. CDR3 residues: CASSVGYEAAGELFF. CDR3 coding DNA: TGTGCCAGCAGCGTAGGATACGAAGCGGCCGGGGAGCTGTTTTTT.

This sequence joins TRBV9 and TRBJ2-1; TRBD2 agrees at 11 bases. In germline, CDR1 is SGDLS, CDR2 YYNGEE. The CDR3 covers 18 residues. The trim removed 0 bases at V and 1 base at J, leaving 6 bases unmatched. CDR3 sequence reads: CASSVEPSGGNSYNEQFF. The CDR3 DNA reads as TGTGCCAGCAGCGTAGAACCTAGCGGGGGGAATTCCTACAATGAGCAGTTCTTC.

This chain connects TRBV30 to TRBJ1-5; no clear D gene. Trimming shortened V by 0 bases and J by 2 bases, and 11 bases separated the two germline ends. Germline-derived CDR1 and CDR2 are GTSNPN and SVGIG (reference sequence). This CDR3 has 15 amino acids. For the CDR3, the DNA is TGTGCCTGGAGTGTATCTAGGTCCGGCAATCAGCCCCAGCATTTT. This sequence encodes CAWSVSRSGNQPQHF. Full variable domain (missing parts from reference TRBV30 and TRBJ1-5): SQTIHQWPATLVQPVGSPLSLECTVEGTSNPNLYWYRQAAGRGLQLLFYSVGIGQISSEVPQNLSASRPQDRQFILSSKKLLLSDSGFYLCAWSVSRSGNQPQHFGDGTRLSIL.

The chain employs TRBV5-1 and TRBJ2-1; possible D gene TRBD1, 5 bases. Per germline, CDR1 SGHRS and CDR2 YFSETQ. The CDR3 length is 15 residues. The V and J ends lost 1 base and 4 bases respectively, with 12 bases between them. CDR3 residues: CASSLISQGYNEQFF. The DNA for the CDR3 is TGCGCCAGCAGCTTGATATCCCAGGGATACAATGAGCAGTTCTTC.

CDR3 sequence reads: CASSWGGWDTEAFF. The DNA for the CDR3 is TGTGCCAGCAGCTGGGGGGGTTGGGACACTGAAGCTTTCTTT. The chain joins TRBV5-4 to TRBJ1-1; D may be TRBD1 (5 bases). V lost 3 bases and J 3 bases, leaving 12 bases between the germline ends. This CDR3 spans 14 amino acids. Germline loops: CDR1 SGHNT, CDR2 YYREEE (reference sequence).

The gene calls are TRBV28 and TRBJ1-6; D uncertain. The CDR3 is 17 residues long. Germline CDR1 and CDR2: MDHEN and SYDVKM. Trimming removed 3 bases at V and 7 bases at J, with 19 bases between. CDR3 region: CASSLRFGPRRNSPLHF. DNA for the CDR3: TGTGCCAGCAGTTTGCGGTTCGGCCCAAGGAGAAATTCACCCCTCCACTTT.